This T cell receptor (beta chain) was documented in a study of T cells after posttransplantation cyclophosphamide. Findings of the study overall: TRB overlap between skin or GI tissue T cells and blood was limited.

Points on this clone: Its cognate antigen is unknown.

The CDR3 is 13 amino acids. Germline values: CDR1 SEHNR, CDR2 FQNEAQ (reference sequence). The V and J ends lost 1 base and 1 base respectively, with 4 bases between them. The naive gate required viable CD3+CD4+ or CD3+CD8+ cells with CCR7+CD45RA+CD45RO-CD95-CD27+CD28+ phenotype. The assay was immunoSEQ multiplex PCR, and TCRdb's table has in-frame clones only and misses some. The sample records 25,000 to 35,000 clones, 80% to 95% being singletons. The V and J genes are TRBV7-9 and TRBJ1-1; D unclear. Sequencing input: naive CD4+ T cells sorted from PBMCs. This receptor was identified in a woman in her fifties or sixties in good health, CMV-negative, and a related stem cell transplant donor. The DNA of the CDR3 is TGTGCCAGCAGCTTAGACAGGAACACTGAAGCTTTCTTT. Amino acids: CASSLDRNTEAFF.